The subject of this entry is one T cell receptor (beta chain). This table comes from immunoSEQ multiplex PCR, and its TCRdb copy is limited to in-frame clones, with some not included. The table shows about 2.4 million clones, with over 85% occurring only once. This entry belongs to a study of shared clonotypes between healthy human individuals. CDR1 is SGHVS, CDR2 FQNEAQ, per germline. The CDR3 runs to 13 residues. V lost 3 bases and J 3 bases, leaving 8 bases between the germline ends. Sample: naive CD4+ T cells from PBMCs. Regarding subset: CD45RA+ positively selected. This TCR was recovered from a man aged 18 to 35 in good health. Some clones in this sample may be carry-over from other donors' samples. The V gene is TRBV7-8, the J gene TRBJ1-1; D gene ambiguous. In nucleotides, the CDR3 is TGTGCCAGCAGCTTTCCAATCCACACTGAAGCTTTCTTT. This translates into CASSFPIHTEAFF.